This T cell receptor beta chain was identified in a study of blood T cell repertoires in COVID-19 (TCRdb year 2020). Some background on the complete study: Collaborator samples came from the United States, Italy and Spain and covered acute and convalescent phases of COVID-19. Nearly every sample came with metadata listing a de-identified subject ID, COVID-19 status, age in years and sex. The repertoires were made available in a free public database intended to serve as a resource for research on the immune response to SARS-CoV-2. Where available, HLA class I and class II types were obtained from metadata supplied by the sample provider rather than from assay-based typing. The prospective study material was composed of cDNA or gDNA derived from T cells, B-cell-depleted T cells, or PBMCs. Subjects who had been exposed to COVID-19, were actively infected with it, or had recovered from it provided the deeply sampled blood TCRbeta repertoires that made up the dataset. The samples were drawn from two sources: the first 160 participants of the ongoing ImmuneRACE study, and 950 to 1,500 subjects contributed by 6 global collaborators.

TCRbeta CDR3 regions were amplified from genomic DNA by means of the immunoSEQ Assay, a bias-controlled multiplex PCR. The paper's processing steps were these. The number of nucleated cells in each sample was estimated by amplification of reference gene primers within the assay. To quantify the absolute abundance of each unique TCRbeta CDR3 rearrangement, sequence reads were collapsed and filtered. For each sample, productive Simpson clonality was calculated as the square root of Simpson's diversity index across productive rearrangements. TCRdb took over this immuneACCESS table, retaining in-frame rearrangements with V and J assigned. Such tables are incomplete; in checked studies, under half of the missing clones stem from an unresolved V gene, and the remainder is unexplained. The DNA gave D and trimming, while V, J and clone size come from that table. Recorded for this sample are 90,000 to 140,000 clones; roughly 79% of them occurred a single time. 7.5% to 10% of the sample comes from the top ten.

This clone was detected many times. No antigen is known for it. Within one base of it there is no much larger clone, and no base qualities were kept. Collaborating institutions collected whole blood in K2EDTA tubes following their own protocols. For TCRbeta analysis, collaborators shipped samples in one of three forms: frozen whole blood, isolated PBMCs, or DNA extracted from either of those sample types. Results and caveats for the whole study, not just this receptor: Clinical and demographic metadata were provided uncurated, with the amount varying by source and participant.

Sample: peripheral blood. The TCR sequence derives from a woman aged 65 to 85 with acute or convalescent COVID-19.

The CDR3: CAWSSSGGLNTEAFF. In nucleotides, the sequence is TGTGCCTGGAGTTCCTCCGGGGGGCTGAACACTGAAGCTTTCTTT. The V gene is TRBV30 and the J gene is TRBJ1-1; the D gene is possibly TRBD1, with 6 bases matching. Looking up the germline V gene (reference sequence) yields CDR1 GTSNPN and CDR2 SVGIG. The CDR3 numbers 15 residues from cysteine through phenylalanine. Only the CDR3 region is kept as DNA, spanning 45 bases read in frame from base 1. The germline ends are 13 bases apart after V is trimmed by 2 bases and J by 0 bases.